Listed below are T cell receptor beta chains from one sample, sequenced in a study of cytomegalovirus exposure and HLA in healthy donors. Sequencing used immunoSEQ multiplex PCR; TCRdb keeps in-frame clones, though not all of them. The table has approximately 150,000 clones, over 70% seen once. The sample comprised PBMCs. The receptors were sampled from a man aged 25-45 years in good health and CMV-seropositive. Both conserved end residues are part of each CDR3. Fields, in order: clone size, J gene, D gene, V gene, CDR3 protein, CDR3 DNA. A D gene is named only where the DNA matches it firmly. Size is stated for part of the rows, as once, few or many counts, or as a class when the clone is expanded.

few | TRBJ1-1 | TRBD1 | TRBV19 | CATTPRDRTLNTEAFF | TGTGCCACCACTCCAAGGGACAGAACCCTAAACACTGAAGCTTTCTTT
NA | TRBJ1-4 | NA | TRBV30 | CAWSLHAEKLFF | TGTGCCTGGAGTTTACACGCTGAAAAACTGTTTTTT
NA | TRBJ2-6 | TRBD1 | TRBV28 | CASSRQGPTGANVLTF | TGTGCCAGCAGCCGACAGGGCCCGACTGGGGCCAACGTCCTGACTTTC
NA | TRBJ1-5 | NA | TRBV27 | CASSGQYSNQPQHF | TGTGCCAGCAGTGGACAGTATAGCAATCAGCCCCAGCATTTT
NA | TRBJ2-7 | TRBD1 | TRBV29-1 | CSVATGDPSYEQYF | TGCAGCGTTGCAACAGGGGATCCAAGCTACGAGCAGTACTTC
NA | TRBJ1-3 | NA | TRBV7-6 | CASSLGGSGNTIYF | TGTGCCAGCAGCTTAGGAGGGTCCGGAAACACCATATATTTT
NA | TRBJ2-6 | NA | TRBV7-8 | CASSLAGRGANVLTF | TGTGCCAGCAGCTTGGCGGGTCGCGGGGCCAACGTCCTGACTTTC
NA | TRBJ2-7 | NA | TRBV28 | CASSFDSSYEQYF | TGTGCCAGCAGTTTCGACAGCTCCTACGAGCAGTACTTC
NA | TRBJ1-2 | TRBD1 | TRBV29-1 | CSVVGTGVNYGYTF | TGCAGCGTTGTGGGGACAGGGGTTAACTATGGCTACACCTTC
NA | TRBJ2-7 | NA | TRBV7-2 | CASSPGVRQKYEQYF | TGTGCCAGCAGCCCGGGGGTACGCCAGAAGTACGAGCAGTACTTC
once | TRBJ1-2 | TRBD1 | TRBV7-2 | CASSPHQMTGNYGYTF | TGTGCCAGCAGCCCGCACCAGATGACAGGGAACTATGGCTACACCTTC
NA | TRBJ2-3 | TRBD2 | TRBV11-3 | CASSLAGGTQYF | TGTGCCAGCAGCCTAGCGGGGGGTACGCAGTATTTT
NA | TRBJ1-5 | NA | TRBV5-1 | CASSSEGYSNQPQHF | TGCGCCAGCAGCTCAGAGGGTTATAGCAATCAGCCCCAGCATTTT
NA | TRBJ1-3 | NA | TRBV7-2 | CASTTRWGNTIYF | TGTGCCAGCACCACTCGATGGGGAAACACCATATATTTT
once | TRBJ2-1 | TRBD2 | TRBV10-3 | CAIRDSSGGSREQFF | TGTGCCATCAGGGACTCTAGCGGGGGGAGTAGAGAGCAGTTCTTC
NA | TRBJ2-3 | NA | TRBV5-1 | CASSLAISPGDTQYF | TGCGCCAGCAGCTTGGCCATCAGTCCGGGGGATACGCAGTATTTT
NA | TRBJ1-5 | NA | TRBV5-6 | CASSGDINQPQHF | TGTGCCAGCAGCGGGGACATCAATCAGCCCCAGCATTTT
NA | TRBJ1-4 | NA | TRBV12-5 | CASGLDTTANEKLFF | TGTGCTAGTGGTCTCGACACCACGGCGAATGAAAAACTGTTTTTT
few | TRBJ2-7 | TRBD2 | TRBV5-1 | CASSSGLAPSEQYF | TGCGCCAGCAGCTCGGGACTAGCTCCCAGCGAGCAGTACTTC
NA | TRBJ2-1 | NA | TRBV11-2 | CASSLAWGLGYNEQFF | TGTGCCAGCAGCTTAGCCTGGGGGCTAGGATACAATGAGCAGTTCTTC
NA | TRBJ2-7 | TRBD2 | TRBV4-1 | CASSQDYVGGHSYEQYF | TGCGCCAGCAGCCAAGATTATGTGGGAGGGCACTCCTACGAGCAGTACTTC
NA | TRBJ1-1 | TRBD1 | TRBV29-1 | CSVSDRKNTEAFF | TGCAGCGTTTCGGACAGGAAGAACACTGAAGCTTTCTTT
NA | TRBJ1-6 | NA | TRBV28 | CASSHSRVKGISYNSPLHF | TGTGCCAGCAGCCATAGCAGGGTCAAGGGGATCTCCTATAATTCACCCCTCCACTTT
NA | TRBJ2-7 | NA | TRBV6-5 | CASSYSGASSYEQYF | TGTGCCAGCAGTTACTCAGGGGCTAGCTCCTACGAGCAGTACTTC
NA | TRBJ2-5 | NA | TRBV7-7 | CASSLGESQETQYF | TGTGCCAGCAGCTTAGGGGAGAGTCAAGAGACCCAGTACTTC
NA | TRBJ1-1 | TRBD1 | TRBV29-1 | CSVEVWAGGLAAFF | TGCAGCGTTGAAGTGTGGGCAGGGGGGTTAGCAGCTTTCTTT
NA | TRBJ2-3 | NA | TRBV27 | CASSLSNSNTDTQYF | TGTGCCAGCAGTTTATCGAACAGCAACACAGATACGCAGTATTTT
NA | TRBJ2-5 | NA | TRBV9 | CASSVEPGETFKQYF | TGTGCCAGCAGCGTAGAGCCGGGGGAGACGTTCAAGCAGTACTTC
NA | TRBJ1-4 | TRBD1 | TRBV4-1 | CASSQETPQGELFEKLFF | TGCGCCAGCAGCCAAGAAACACCACAGGGGGAGTTGTTTGAAAAACTGTTTTTT
few | TRBJ2-7 | NA | TRBV10-3 | CAISTGSSYEQYF | TGTGCCATCAGTACAGGGTCCTCCTACGAGCAGTACTTC
NA | TRBJ2-5 | TRBD1 | TRBV27 | CASSLSRTGSQTQYF | TGTGCCAGCAGTTTATCGCGGACAGGTAGTCAGACCCAGTACTTC
NA | TRBJ2-5 | TRBD2 | TRBV5-4 | CASSPGGGGARRETQYF | TGTGCCAGCAGCCCCGGAGGCGGGGGGGCAAGAAGGGAGACCCAGTACTTC
NA | TRBJ2-6 | NA | TRBV6-1 | CASARDSSGANVLTF | TGTGCCAGCGCAAGGGACTCCTCTGGGGCCAACGTCCTGACTTTC